The clone carrying this TCR beta chain was detected once. This sample was included in a study of blood T cell repertoires in COVID-19. The overall study: The origin of the acute and convalescent COVID-19 samples was the United States, Italy and Spain. In each case, the material was cDNA or gDNA derived from T cells, B-cell-depleted T cells, or PBMCs.

Per the original methods: Estimation of nucleated cell counts relied on the amplification of reference gene primers. Profiling relied on immunoSEQ multiplex PCR, and the TCRdb table lists in-frame clones only, not all of them. V and J calls and clone size are as listed in that table; D and trimming were resolved from the DNA. The data show under 250,000 clones, roughly four fifths seen once. Per the germline V gene, CDR1 is SGHVS and CDR2 is FNYEAQ. The V end was cut by 4 bases, the J end by 5 bases, with 20 bases between. This CDR3 is built from 16 residues. The source of this sequence is a woman aged 70 to 79 with acute or convalescent COVID-19. The sample comprised peripheral blood. The chain employs TRBV7-6 and TRBJ1-2; no definite D call. CDR3 protein: CASSSQGSGLRYGYTF. In nucleotides, the CDR3 is TGTGCCAGCAGCTCCCAAGGGAGTGGTCTTAGATATGGCTACACCTTC.